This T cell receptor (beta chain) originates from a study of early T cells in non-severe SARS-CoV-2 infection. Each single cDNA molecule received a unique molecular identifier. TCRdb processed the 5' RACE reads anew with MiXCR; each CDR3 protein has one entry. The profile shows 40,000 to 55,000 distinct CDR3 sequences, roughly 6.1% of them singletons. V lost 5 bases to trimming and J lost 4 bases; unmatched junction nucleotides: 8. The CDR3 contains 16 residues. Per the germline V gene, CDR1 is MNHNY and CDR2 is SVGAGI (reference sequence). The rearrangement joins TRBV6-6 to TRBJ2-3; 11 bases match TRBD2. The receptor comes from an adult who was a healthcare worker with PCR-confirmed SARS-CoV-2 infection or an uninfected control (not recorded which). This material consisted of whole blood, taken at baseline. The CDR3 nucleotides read TGTGCCAGCAGTCCCCATAGCGGGGGGGAGTCAGATACGCAGTATTTT. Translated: CASSPHSGGESDTQYF.